This T cell receptor beta chain was retrieved from a study of identical twins. TCRdb processed the 5' RACE reads anew with MiXCR; each CDR3 protein has one entry. The sample yields approximately 190,000 distinct CDR3 sequences, approximately 15% seen once. The table lists this clonotype with many counts. The CDR3 extends over 13 amino acids. Trimming cost V 6 bases and J 3 bases; bases outside gene matches: 5. Another study also made use of these data, one on T cells expressing NK-cell markers.

Input material: CD8+ T cells sorted from blood. The J gene is TRBJ2-7, the V gene TRBV12-3 or TRBV12-4, with 7 bases fitting TRBD1. This clonotype was sampled from a woman aged 18-29 years in good health. CDR3 protein: CASSGTVIYEQYF. In nucleotides, the CDR3 is TGTGCCAGCAGCGGGACAGTTATCTACGAGCAGTACTTC.